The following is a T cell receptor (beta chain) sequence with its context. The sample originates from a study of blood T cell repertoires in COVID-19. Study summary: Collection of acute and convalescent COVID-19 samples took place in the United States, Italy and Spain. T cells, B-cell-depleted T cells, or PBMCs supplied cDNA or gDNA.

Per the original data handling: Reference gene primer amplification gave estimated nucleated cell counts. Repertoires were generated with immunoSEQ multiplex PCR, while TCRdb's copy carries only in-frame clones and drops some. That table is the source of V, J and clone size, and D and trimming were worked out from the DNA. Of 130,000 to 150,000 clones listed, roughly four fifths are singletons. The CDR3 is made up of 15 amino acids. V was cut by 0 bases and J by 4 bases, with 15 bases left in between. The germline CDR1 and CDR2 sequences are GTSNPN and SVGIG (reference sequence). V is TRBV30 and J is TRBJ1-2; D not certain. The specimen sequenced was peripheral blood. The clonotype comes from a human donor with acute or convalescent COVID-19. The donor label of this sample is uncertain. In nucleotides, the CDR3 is TGTGCCTGGAGTGTAAGTTTTCCGGGATCCTATGGCTACACCTTC. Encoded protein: CAWSVSFPGSYGYTF.